The T cell receptor (beta chain) described here comes from a study of blood T cell repertoires in COVID-19. Across the whole study: COVID-19 samples from acute and convalescent phases originated in the United States, Italy and Spain. From T cells, B-cell-depleted T cells, or PBMCs came the material, which was cDNA or gDNA.

Losses at the gene ends were 8 bases for V and 3 bases for J; bases not matched to a gene: 14. Germline CDR1 MDHEN, CDR2 SYDVKM. The CDR3 contains 17 residues. The authors' processing: Researchers report that nucleated cell counts were estimated from reference gene primer amplification. Libraries were prepared by immunoSEQ multiplex PCR; TCRdb keeps only in-frame clonotypes and omits some of them. That table gives V, J and clone size, and the DNA gave D and trimming. Among 99,000 or so clones listed, roughly 76% were seen once. Material: peripheral blood. The sequence derives from a woman between 65 and 79 years old with acute or convalescent COVID-19. The rearrangement uses TRBV28 and TRBJ1-5, with 9 bases that match TRBD1. CDR3 in DNA: TGTGCCAGCGGACGACAGGGGGACGTTTTGGTCAATCAGCCCCAGCATTTT. It is translated as CASGRQGDVLVNQPQHF.